Sequencing of this T cell receptor (beta chain) was carried out in a study of blood T cell repertoires in COVID-19. The overall study: Samples of COVID-19 (acute and convalescent) were obtained from the United States, Italy and Spain.

TCRdb keeps only in-frame clones here, not all; method: immunoSEQ multiplex PCR. Of 75,000 to 90,000 clones in the sample, approximately 78% are singletons; the top ten hold roughly a third. CDR3 length: 16 residues. From germline, CDR1 is SGHAT and CDR2 FQNNGV. After removal of 5 bases from V and 5 bases from J, the junction contained 7 bases not matched to a gene. The gene calls are TRBV11-2 and TRBJ2-7; TRBD2 matches 15 bases. Sequencing was carried out using peripheral blood. This clonotype was sampled from a man between 60 and 70 years old with COVID-19, enrolled during active disease. The CDR3 DNA sequence: TGTGCCAGCAGCGCCCCGGGACTAGCGGGAGGTCACGAGCAGTACTTC. It translates to CASSAPGLAGGHEQYF.